Here is one T cell receptor beta chain with its context. The antigen is undetermined. The sample comes from a study of PD-1 blockade in classical Hodgkin lymphoma. This CDR3 is built from 13 residues. V lost 6 bases and J lost 7; bases outside the gene matches: 6. CDR1 and CDR2 from the germline V gene are MNHEY and SVGAGI. Time point here: newly diagnosed, previously untreated cHL patient sample. CD4+ T cells were purified from thawed PBMCs by magnetic negative selection. A comparison was provided by newly diagnosed, untreated classical Hodgkin lymphoma PBMCs. TCRdb keeps only in-frame clones here, not all; method: immunoSEQ multiplex PCR. The repertoire holds just under 20,000 clones, with around 81% as singletons. Study-wide results and limits: Lower baseline TCR diversity was reported for newly diagnosed patients than for healthy donors. Differences between repertoires have undefined causes, possibly disease activity or prior therapy.

The sample consisted of CD4+ T cells from blood. V gene TRBV6-5 combines with J gene TRBJ1-5, with 7 bases lining up with TRBD1. This receptor was taken from a human donor with classical Hodgkin lymphoma. In nucleotides, the CDR3 is TGTGCCAGCAGGACAGGGATAGAGCAGCCCCAGCATTTT. Its translation is CASRTGIEQPQHF.